These 18 T cell receptor beta chains share one sample of origin, sequenced in a study of T cell responses to AZD1222 COVID-19 vaccine. Profiled with immunoSEQ multiplex PCR; TCRdb holds only in-frame clones, not every one. The table lists around 120,000 clones, more than 75% of them singletons. The sequenced sample was peripheral blood, obtained on day 0 of AZD1222 vaccination. The receptors were gathered from an adult in good health.

This chain joins TRBV7-8 and TRBJ1-2, with 10 positions matching TRBD1. The CDR3 loop spans 15 amino acids. The V and J ends lost 3 bases and 4 bases, in that order; junction bases with no gene match: 5. The germline gives CDR1 SGHVS, CDR2 FQNEAQ. For the CDR3, the DNA is TGTGCCAGCAGCTTTGGGACAGGGGCTCCCTATGGCTACACCTTC. This encodes CASSFGTGAPYGYTF. The complete variable domain, with remaining parts taken from reference TRBV7-8 and TRBJ1-2, reads GAGVSQSPRYKVAKRGQDVALRCDPISGHVSLFWYQQALGQGPEFLTYFQNEAQLDKSGLPSDRFFAERPEGSVSTLKIQRTQQEDSAVYLCASSFGTGAPYGYTFGSGTRLTVV.

This sequence joins TRBV2 and TRBJ2-1, with D perhaps given as TRBD1 or TRBD2 (5 bases each). From germline, CDR1 is SNHLY and CDR2 FYNNEI. The CDR3 length is 19 residues. Trimming removed 6 bases at V and 0 bases at J, with 24 bases between. The CDR3 here is CASRTPRGDDVSSYNEQFF. The CDR3 bases are TGTGCCAGCAGGACCCCGAGGGGTGACGATGTAAGCTCCTACAATGAGCAGTTCTTC.

The chain joins TRBV5-6 to TRBJ1-2; D is unclear. Trimming shortened V by 0 bases and J by 4 bases, and 10 bases separated the two germline ends. CDR1 is SGHDT and CDR2 is YYEEEE in the germline V gene. This CDR3 is built from 14 residues. For the CDR3, the DNA is TGTGCCAGCAGCTTGGGGGCGCTTTCCTATGGCTACACCTTC. Encoded protein: CASSLGALSYGYTF.

The genes are TRBV5-8 and TRBJ1-1; 8 bases fit TRBD1. In germline, CDR1 is SGHTS, CDR2 YDEGEE. V gave up 4 bases and J gave up 6 bases; unmatched junction bases: 8. The CDR3 extends over 14 amino acids. Written as DNA, the CDR3 is TGTGCCAGCAGCCGGACAGGGAAGTTCGCTGAAGCTTTCTTT. It specifies CASSRTGKFAEAFF.

The gene calls are TRBV4-3 and TRBJ2-7, with D hard to call. CDR1 and CDR2 from the germline V gene are LGHNA and YSLEER. The CDR3 runs 13 residues. V shed 0 bases and J shed 1 base, with 4 bases lying between them. DNA of the CDR3: TGCGCCAGCAGCCAAGAGTGGTCCTACGAGCAGTACTTC. Protein sequence: CASSQEWSYEQYF.

The chain recombines TRBV2 with TRBJ2-3; TRBD2 is a possible D gene (6 bases). V was trimmed by 8 bases and J by 6 bases, leaving 24 bases between them. Germline assignment: CDR1 SNHLY and CDR2 FYNNEI. The CDR3 has 16 residues. CDR3 amino acids: CASANQASMGRDTQYF. CDR3 DNA: TGTGCCAGCGCCAATCAGGCCTCTATGGGGAGGGATACGCAGTATTTT.

The CDR3 protein is CASSLGQGPLYEQYF. CDR3 nucleotides: TGCGCCAGCAGCCTCGGACAGGGTCCCCTCTACGAGCAGTACTTC. The chain couples TRBV4-1 to TRBJ2-7, with 8 nucleotides matching TRBD1. This CDR3 spans 15 amino acids. Germline assignment: CDR1 MGHRA and CDR2 YSYEKL. Trimming removed 4 bases from V and 3 bases from J; junction bases left unmatched: 8.

The chain carries TRBV7-2 and TRBJ2-7; 8 nucleotides line up with TRBD2. Trimming took 4 bases from V and 9 from J; bases not matched to a gene: 11. CDR1 is SGHTA, CDR2 FQGNSA, per germline. The CDR3 contains 14 residues. CDR3 sequence (DNA): TGTGCCAGCAGCTCCGGGCGGGGGGAGTTTGGGCAGTACTTC. It yields the protein CASSSGRGEFGQYF.

The rearrangement joins TRBV10-3 to TRBJ2-5; TRBD2 matches 8 bases. Per the germline V gene, CDR1 is ENHRY and CDR2 is SYGVKD. V lost 3 bases to trimming and J lost 4 bases; unmatched junction nucleotides: 4. This CDR3 has 14 amino acids. CDR3 loop: CAISDGGAGETQYF. CDR3 bases: TGTGCCATCAGTGACGGGGGGGCCGGAGAGACCCAGTACTTC.

The rearrangement links TRBV5-1 to TRBJ1-5; maybe TRBD1 (5 bases). The length of the CDR3 is 14 residues. Per the germline V gene, CDR1 is SGHRS and CDR2 is YFSETQ. Trimming left V 2 bases short and J 5 bases short, with 11 bases between. The CDR3 loop is CASSFGGRDQPQHF. In DNA form, the CDR3 reads TGCGCCAGCAGCTTCGGGGGGAGGGATCAGCCCCAGCATTTT.

The chain couples TRBV7-9 to TRBJ2-2, with 7 bases identical to TRBD2. The CDR3 covers 15 residues. Germline V gives CDR1 SEHNR, CDR2 FQNEAQ (reference sequence). V lost 3 bases to trimming and J lost 7 bases; unmatched junction nucleotides: 8. The CDR3 DNA is TGTGCCAGCAGCTTTGCGGGGGAGGGCATCGGGGAGCTGTTTTTT. Its translation is CASSFAGEGIGELFF.

The rearrangement uses TRBV5-6 and TRBJ2-7; TRBD1 is a possible D gene (6 bases). The length of the CDR3 is 13 residues. V dropped 1 base and J dropped 4 bases, with 9 bases sitting between them. Germline V gives CDR1 SGHDT, CDR2 YYEEEE. The CDR3 region has the DNA TGTGCCAGCAGCTTGTCGGGGACATACGAGCAGTACTTC. Its protein is CASSLSGTYEQYF. The entire variable domain, with the rest obtained from reference TRBV5-6 and TRBJ2-7, is as follows: DAGVTQSPTHLIKTRGQQVTLRCSPKSGHDTVSWYQQALGQGPQFIFQYYEEEERQRGNFPDRFSGHQFPNYSSELNVNALLLGDSALYLCASSLSGTYEQYFGPGTRLTVT.

The chain uses TRBV5-1 and TRBJ2-7, with D perhaps assigned TRBD1 or TRBD2 (5 bases each). The germline gives CDR1 SGHRS, CDR2 YFSETQ. This CDR3 is built from 16 residues. V lost 4 bases and J lost 0, with 17 bases in between. The CDR3 region is CASSRTGTASSYEQYF. The DNA of the CDR3 is TGCGCCAGCAGCAGAACCGGGACGGCAAGCTCCTACGAGCAGTACTTC.

V usage is TRBV6-4 and J usage is TRBJ2-1, with a tentative D call TRBD1 (5 bases). Germline-derived CDR1 and CDR2 are MRHNA and SNTAGT. The CDR3 has 16 residues. V was pared by 0 bases and J by 12 bases, with 21 bases between. The CDR3 spells CASSDSGQGPWIGQFF. The DNA of the CDR3 is TGTGCCAGCAGTGACTCCGGGCAGGGCCCCTGGATCGGGCAGTTCTTC.

The chain uses TRBV3-1 (or the pseudogene TRBV3-2) and TRBJ1-1; 9 bases are a match to TRBD1. Germline V CDR1 and CDR2: LGHDT, YNNKEL (reference sequence). The CDR3 spans 13 residues. The J segment lost 7 bases and the V segment lost 4 bases, leaving 4 bases of the junction unmatched. The CDR3 loop is CASSPGTGSEAFF. For the CDR3, the DNA is TGTGCCAGCAGCCCCGGGACAGGGAGTGAAGCTTTCTTT.

This clone was seen more than once but under ten times. The V gene is TRBV7-8, the J gene TRBJ1-3; D perhaps matches TRBD1 (5 bases). Trimming left V 5 bases short and J 0 bases short, with 17 bases between. This CDR3 has 17 amino acids. Germline CDR1 is SGHVS and CDR2 is FQNEAQ. CDR3 bases: TGTGCCAGCAGCGCCACGGGACTCCTGAGCTCTGGAAACACCATATATTTT. Amino acids: CASSATGLLSSGNTIYF.

The chain joins TRBV2 to TRBJ2-1; 7 nucleotides agree with TRBD1. V lost 10 bases and J lost 3; bases outside the gene matches: 12. Per germline, CDR1 SNHLY and CDR2 FYNNEI. The CDR3 contains 15 residues. The CDR3 DNA reads TGTGCCACTAAAAACCGACAGGGCCTCTACAATGAGCAGTTCTTC. It encodes CATKNRQGLYNEQFF.

This chain links TRBV5-1 with TRBJ1-2; 10 positions agree with TRBD1. Per germline, CDR1 SGHRS and CDR2 YFSETQ. This CDR3 contains 15 residues. The V and J ends lost 4 bases and 4 bases, in that order; junction bases with no gene match: 7. CDR3 nucleotides: TGCGCCAGCAGCCTAGGAGGGGACAGGGGCTATGGCTACACCTTC. Amino acid sequence: CASSLGGDRGYGYTF.